This T cell receptor (beta chain) was sequenced for a study of cytomegalovirus exposure and HLA in healthy donors. This clone was recorded only once. PCR amplification relied on 60 Vbeta primers (plus 13 Jbeta primers). Profiled with immunoSEQ multiplex PCR; TCRdb holds only in-frame clones, not every one. The data contain some 150,000 clones, 80% of them seen just once; the ten biggest clones take up 2% to 3%. The CDR3 consists of 19 residues. CDR1 is LNHDA and CDR2 is SQIVND in the germline V gene (reference sequence). The V gene lost 1 base and the J gene lost 0 bases, with 19 bases spanning the gap.

The TCR comes from a man aged 50-60 years in good health and CMV-seronegative. The sample consisted of PBMCs. V and J are TRBV19 and TRBJ1-5; D is uncertain. The CDR3 region has the DNA TGTGCCAGTAGTATAGGTGGAGGGCAGCGGATGTATAGCAATCAGCCCCAGCATTTT. Translated: CASSIGGGQRMYSNQPQHF.